The next 14 T cell receptor beta chains were all read from a single sample in a study of shared clonotypes between healthy human individuals. Sequencing used immunoSEQ multiplex PCR; TCRdb keeps in-frame clones, though not all of them. The profile shows around 1.5 million clones, nearly 99% of them singletons. The sample consisted of naive CD4+ T cells sorted from blood. Specified subset: CD45RA+ positively selected. These TCRs come from a man younger than 40 in good health.

J is TRBJ2-2 and V is TRBV9; no definite D call. The germline V and J ends were trimmed by 4 bases and 7 bases, with 14 bases remaining between them. From germline, CDR1 is SGDLS and CDR2 YYNGEE. This CDR3 is 14 amino acids long. The CDR3 DNA follows: TGTGCCAGCAGCCGAGGTGCTGTTGACGGGGAGCTGTTTTTT. Its protein product is CASSRGAVDGELFF.

The rearrangement links TRBV7-9 to TRBJ2-7, with D possibly called TRBD1 or TRBD2 (5 bases each). V dropped 6 bases and J dropped 1 base, with 7 bases sitting between them. The CDR3 covers 12 residues. Germline CDR1 reads SEHNR; CDR2 reads FQNEAQ (reference sequence). The CDR3 nucleotides read TGTGCCAGCAGAGGGGAGTCCTACGAGCAGTACTTC. Translation: CASRGESYEQYF.

The J gene is TRBJ2-5, the V gene TRBV9; 12 bases line up with TRBD2. Germline V gene sequence: CDR1 SGDLS, CDR2 YYNGEE. CDR3 length: 16 amino acids. With 3 bases clipped from V and 3 bases from J, the junction kept 6 bases outside the gene matches. This chain's CDR3 is CASSALLAGGEETQYF. In DNA form, the CDR3 reads TGTGCCAGCAGCGCGTTACTAGCGGGGGGCGAAGAGACCCAGTACTTC.

The V gene is TRBV19, the J gene TRBJ1-1, with D unresolved. The CDR3 consists of 13 residues. Germline V gives CDR1 LNHDA, CDR2 SQIVND (reference sequence). Trimming removed 6 bases from V and 10 bases from J, with 18 bases in between. The CDR3 DNA sequence: TGTGCCAGTAGCACGACCGGTGGGGTCGGAGCTTTCTTT. Amino acid sequence: CASSTTGGVGAFF. The whole variable domain, filled in from reference TRBV19 and TRBJ1-1, reads DGGITQSPKYLFRKEGQNVTLSCEQNLNHDAMYWYRQDPGQGLRLIYYSQIVNDFQKGDIAEGYSVSREKKESFPLTVTSAQKNPTAFYLCASSTTGGVGAFFGQGTRLTVV.

The V gene is TRBV2, the J gene TRBJ1-5; 7 bases match TRBD1. CDR1 and CDR2 (germline): SNHLY, FYNNEI. This CDR3 spans 14 amino acids. Losses at the gene ends were 8 bases for V and 0 bases for J; bases not matched to a gene: 4. The CDR3 nucleotides read TGTGCCAGCTACGGGACAGATAGCAATCAGCCCCAGCATTTT. Its translation is CASYGTDSNQPQHF.

This chain connects TRBV10-3 to TRBJ2-7, with no clear D. The CDR3 covers 14 residues. Trimming stripped 4 bases from V and 2 bases from J, with 12 bases between. CDR1 and CDR2 (germline): ENHRY, SYGVKD. CDR3 residues: CAISVAPQPYEQYF. The CDR3 DNA reads as TGTGCCATCAGTGTGGCCCCCCAGCCCTACGAGCAGTACTTC.

This clone was seen once. The V gene is TRBV2, the J gene TRBJ1-2, with D possibly matching TRBD1 (5 bases). Per germline, CDR1 SNHLY and CDR2 FYNNEI. The V gene lost 4 bases and the J gene lost 2 bases, with 11 bases spanning the gap. This CDR3 comprises 14 residues. CDR3 DNA: TGTGCCAGCAGTGCTCAGGGCAGGAACTATGGCTACACCTTC. This translates into CASSAQGRNYGYTF.

The chain recombines TRBV19 with TRBJ2-7; D is undetermined. The CDR3 length is 13 residues. Germline loops: CDR1 LNHDA, CDR2 SQIVND (reference sequence). V dropped 5 bases and J dropped 0 bases, with 8 bases sitting between them. CDR3 bases: TGTGCCAGTAGTCCCCTGGACTCCTACGAGCAGTACTTC. Residues: CASSPLDSYEQYF.

About this clone: This sample also contains other DNA sequences that code for the same CDR3. The gene calls are TRBV7-9 and TRBJ1-1; D might be TRBD1 (5 bases). This CDR3 comprises 12 residues. The V end lost 3 bases, the J end lost 4 bases, and 6 bases lay between the germline ends. CDR1 is SEHNR, CDR2 FQNEAQ, per germline (reference sequence). The CDR3 is CASSLRGTEAFF. The CDR3 bases are TGTGCCAGCAGCTTGAGGGGCACTGAAGCTTTCTTT.

DNA for the CDR3: TGTGCCATCAAACTGACTGGACACTCCTACGAGCAGTACTTC. Translated, it gives CAIKLTGHSYEQYF. The chain employs TRBV6-5 and TRBJ2-7; D possibly corresponds to TRBD1 (5 bases). Per the germline V gene, CDR1 is MNHEY and CDR2 is SVGAGI. V was trimmed by 10 bases and J by 0 bases, leaving 16 bases between them. The CDR3 length is 14 residues.

CDR3 sequence reads: CSVPGQGYEQYF. The CDR3 region has the DNA TGCAGCGTCCCGGGACAGGGCTACGAGCAGTACTTC. The chain employs TRBV29-1 and TRBJ2-7; 9 nucleotides align to TRBD1. CDR3 length: 12 amino acids. Germline values: CDR1 SQVTM, CDR2 ANQGSEA. Unmatched junction bases numbered 3, after V lost 6 bases and J lost 3 bases.

The chain uses TRBV27 and TRBJ2-7; D gene uncertain. Trimming left V 7 bases short and J 0 bases short, with 13 bases between. There are 14 residues in the CDR3. Germline V lookup: CDR1 MNHEY, CDR2 SMNVEV (reference sequence). Here the CDR3 DNA reads TGTGCCAGCACCCCGACCGTGAGCTCCTACGAGCAGTACTTC. Its protein is CASTPTVSSYEQYF.

The chain is built from TRBV1 and TRBJ2-1; the D call in the table, TRBD2, was not verified against the DNA. TRBV1 is flagged as a pseudogene. The CDR3 contains 15 residues. CDR3 region: CTPRGVCGRHNEQFF. Here the CDR3 DNA reads TGCACCCCGAGGGGCGTCTGCGGGAGGCACAATGAGCAGTTCTTC.

The chain recombines TRBV19 with TRBJ1-2, with D possibly TRBD1 on 5 matching bases. Germline-derived CDR1 and CDR2 are LNHDA and SQIVND (reference sequence). The ends were cut back, 6 bases at V and 6 bases at J, with 14 bases in the middle. This CDR3 spans 13 amino acids. DNA for the CDR3: TGTGCCAGTAGCCATGACAGATTTGATGGCTACACCTTC. Translating it yields CASSHDRFDGYTF.